The present entry profiles one T cell receptor beta chain with its context. This record comes from a study of shared T cell receptors in the human thymus. Repertoires were generated with immunoSEQ multiplex PCR, while TCRdb's copy carries only in-frame clones and drops some. The sample consists of 500,000 to 550,000 clones, about 84% of them appearing once. Trimming took 1 base from V and 0 from J; bases not matched to a gene: 7. The CDR3 totals 16 residues. These sequences were also reported in another study, on human thymus T cells. That work states: Donation was from healthy Finnish infants who were having corrective surgery that addressed congenital heart defects. Obtained as resections during corrective heart surgery, the thymus tissue was then studied.

J is TRBJ2-7 and V is TRBV5-3, with 7 bases matching TRBD1. TRBV5-3 is recorded as an ORF, its role being uncertain. The receptor comes from a boy in the first two years of life with a congenital heart defect. Sequenced: thymocytes. In DNA form, the CDR3 reads TGTGCCAGAAGCTTGTTTGCCCGGGACAGCTCCTACGAGCAGTACTTC. It encodes CARSLFARDSSYEQYF.